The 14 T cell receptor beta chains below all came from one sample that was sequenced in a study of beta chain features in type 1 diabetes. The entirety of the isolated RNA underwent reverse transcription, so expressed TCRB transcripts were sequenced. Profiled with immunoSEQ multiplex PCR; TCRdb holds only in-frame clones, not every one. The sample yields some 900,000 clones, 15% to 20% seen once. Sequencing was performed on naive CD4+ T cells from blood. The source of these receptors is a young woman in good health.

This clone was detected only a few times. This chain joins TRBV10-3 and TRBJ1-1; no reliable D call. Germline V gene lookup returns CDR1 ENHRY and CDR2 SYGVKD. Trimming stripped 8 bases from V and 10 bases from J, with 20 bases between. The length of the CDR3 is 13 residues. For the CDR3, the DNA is TGTGCCATCGGACTCTCAAGTGGGGTTGGAGCTTTCTTT. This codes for CAIGLSSGVGAFF.

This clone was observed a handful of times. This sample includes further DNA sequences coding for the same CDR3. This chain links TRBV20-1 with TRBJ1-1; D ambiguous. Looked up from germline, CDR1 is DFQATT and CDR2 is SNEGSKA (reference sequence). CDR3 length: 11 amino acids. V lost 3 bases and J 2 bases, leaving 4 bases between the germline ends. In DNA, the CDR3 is TGCAGTGCTAGGAAAAACACTGAAGCTTTCTTT. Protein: CSARKNTEAFF.

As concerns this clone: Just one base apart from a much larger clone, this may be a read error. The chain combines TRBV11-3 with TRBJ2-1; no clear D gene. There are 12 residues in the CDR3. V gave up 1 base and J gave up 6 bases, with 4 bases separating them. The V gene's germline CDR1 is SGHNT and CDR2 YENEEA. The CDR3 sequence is CASSLVRNEQFF. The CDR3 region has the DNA TGTGCCAGCAGCTTAGTCCGCAATGAGCAGTTCTTC.

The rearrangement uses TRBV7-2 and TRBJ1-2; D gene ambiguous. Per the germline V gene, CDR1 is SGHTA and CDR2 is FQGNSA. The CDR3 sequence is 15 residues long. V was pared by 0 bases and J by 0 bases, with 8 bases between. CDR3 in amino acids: CASSLAPNSNYGYTF. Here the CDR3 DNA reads TGTGCCAGCAGCTTAGCGCCCAATTCTAACTATGGCTACACCTTC.

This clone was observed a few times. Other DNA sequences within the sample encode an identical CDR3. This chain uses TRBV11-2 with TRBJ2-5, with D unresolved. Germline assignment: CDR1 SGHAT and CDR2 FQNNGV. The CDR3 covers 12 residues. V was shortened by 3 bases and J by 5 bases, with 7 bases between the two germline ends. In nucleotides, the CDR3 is TGTGCCAGCAGCTTGAGTTTGGAGACCCAGTACTTC. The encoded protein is CASSLSLETQYF.

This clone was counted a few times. For the CDR3, the DNA is TGTGCCAGCAGCTTAGTGCGGCAGACCAAATACAATGAGCAGTTCTTC. Translated, it gives CASSLVRQTKYNEQFF. The V and J genes are TRBV7-9 and TRBJ2-1; D is unclear. With 1 base removed from V and 4 bases from J, the gap between germline ends came to 14 bases. This CDR3 comprises 16 residues. Germline CDR1 reads SEHNR; CDR2 reads FQNEAQ (reference sequence).

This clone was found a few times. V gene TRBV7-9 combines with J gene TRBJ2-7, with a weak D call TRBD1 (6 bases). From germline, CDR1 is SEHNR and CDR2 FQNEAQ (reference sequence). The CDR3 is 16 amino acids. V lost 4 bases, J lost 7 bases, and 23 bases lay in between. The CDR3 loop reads CASSYGPRDINEEQYF. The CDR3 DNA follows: TGTGCCAGCAGCTACGGACCCCGGGACATTAATGAAGAGCAGTACTTC.

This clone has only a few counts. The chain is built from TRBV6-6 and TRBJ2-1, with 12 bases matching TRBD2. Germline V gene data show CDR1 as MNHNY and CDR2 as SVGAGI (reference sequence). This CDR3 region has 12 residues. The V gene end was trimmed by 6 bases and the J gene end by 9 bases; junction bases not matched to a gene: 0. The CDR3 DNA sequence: TGTGCCAGCAGACTAGCGGGAGGTGAGCAGTTCTTC. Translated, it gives CASRLAGGEQFF.

CDR3 in DNA: TGTGCCTGGAGTTATTACAGGGGGCGCGTCACCGGGGAGCTGTTTTTT. This translates into CAWSYYRGRVTGELFF. This sequence joins TRBV30 and TRBJ2-2, with 9 bases identical to TRBD1. The V gene's germline CDR1 is GTSNPN and CDR2 SVGIG (reference sequence). V lost 2 bases and J lost 4; bases outside the gene matches: 8. The CDR3 runs 16 residues.

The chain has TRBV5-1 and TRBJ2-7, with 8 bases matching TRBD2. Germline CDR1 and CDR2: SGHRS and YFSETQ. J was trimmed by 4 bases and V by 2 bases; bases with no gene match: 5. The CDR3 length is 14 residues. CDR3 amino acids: CASSLAGAEYEQYF. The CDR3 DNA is TGCGCCAGCAGCTTAGCGGGAGCTGAGTACGAGCAGTACTTC.

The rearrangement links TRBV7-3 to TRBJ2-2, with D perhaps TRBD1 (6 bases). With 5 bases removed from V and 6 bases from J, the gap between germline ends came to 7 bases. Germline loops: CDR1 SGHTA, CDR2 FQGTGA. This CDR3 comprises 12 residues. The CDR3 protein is CASSPGAGELFF. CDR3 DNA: TGTGCCAGCAGCCCAGGGGCCGGGGAGCTGTTTTTT.

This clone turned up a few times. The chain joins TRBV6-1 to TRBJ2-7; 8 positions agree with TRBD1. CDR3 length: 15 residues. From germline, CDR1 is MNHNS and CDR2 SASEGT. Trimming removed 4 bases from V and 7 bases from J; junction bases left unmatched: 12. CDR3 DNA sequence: TGTGCCAGCAGTGCCTTCCGGACAGGGTCCGGGGAGCAGTACTTC. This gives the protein CASSAFRTGSGEQYF.

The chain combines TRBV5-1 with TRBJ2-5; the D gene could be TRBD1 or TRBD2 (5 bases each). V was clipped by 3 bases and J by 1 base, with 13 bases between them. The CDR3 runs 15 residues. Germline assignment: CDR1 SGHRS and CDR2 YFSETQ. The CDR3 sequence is CASSSAHGGQETQYF. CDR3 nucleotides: TGCGCCAGCAGCTCGGCGCATGGGGGCCAAGAGACCCAGTACTTC.

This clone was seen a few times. CDR3 nucleotides: TGTGCCAGCAGCCCTAGCGGGAGGGGCACAGATACGCAGTATTTT. The encoded protein is CASSPSGRGTDTQYF. J is TRBJ2-3 and V is TRBV7-3; 12 bases are shared with TRBD2. CDR3 length: 15 residues. J was trimmed by 1 base and V by 5 bases; bases with no gene match: 1. Germline V gene sequence: CDR1 SGHTA, CDR2 FQGTGA.